The 13 T cell receptor beta chains given below trace back to one sample, sequenced in a study of T cell clonotyping in hematopoietic cell transplantation. Profiling relied on immunoSEQ multiplex PCR, and the TCRdb table lists in-frame clones only, not all of them. Of 9,500 to 12,000 clones in the sample, about nine tenths were seen once. The sequences come from PBMCs, collected 180 days after allogeneic stem cell transplant. The receptor set was obtained from a male patient between 55 and 70 years old who had an allogeneic stem cell transplant from an unrelated donor, so the T cells may come from the graft donor. Some clones in this sample may be carry-over from other donors' samples.

The chain uses TRBV4-2 and TRBJ2-3; TRBD1 matches 9 bases. Looked up from germline, CDR1 is LGHNA and CDR2 is YNFKEQ. V shed 3 bases and J 5 bases; nucleotides not matched to a gene: 6. CDR3 length equals 15 residues. CDR3 DNA sequence: TGTGCCAGCAGCCAGCCGGGACAGGGCGTAGATACGCAGTATTTT. Its translation is CASSQPGQGVDTQYF.

The chain recombines TRBV4-1 with TRBJ2-3; TRBD1 matches at 7 bases. CDR3 length: 13 amino acids. Germline trimming cut 4 bases from V and 3 bases from J; bases unmatched to any gene: 1. Germline CDR1 and CDR2: MGHRA and YSYEKL. Here the CDR3 reads CASSRQGTDTQYF. DNA for the CDR3: TGCGCCAGCAGCCGACAGGGAACAGATACGCAGTATTTT.

This sequence joins TRBV11-2 and TRBJ2-1; D gene unclear. V lost 0 bases and J lost 8, with 11 bases in between. Germline CDR1 and CDR2: SGHAT and FQNNGV. The CDR3 is 14 amino acids. CDR3 amino acids: CASSLEWATDEQFF. The CDR3, as DNA: TGTGCCAGCAGCTTAGAGTGGGCAACCGATGAGCAGTTCTTC.

This chain joins TRBV15 and TRBJ2-7; 10 bases match TRBD2. This CDR3 is built from 16 residues. CDR1 is LNHNV, CDR2 YYDKDF, per germline (reference sequence). With 1 base clipped from V and 1 base from J, the junction kept 4 bases outside the gene matches. The CDR3 DNA reads as TGTGCCACCAGCAGAGGGGGACTAGCGAGTTCCTACGAGCAGTACTTC. Amino acid sequence: CATSRGGLASSYEQYF. The complete variable domain, with remaining parts taken from reference TRBV15 and TRBJ2-7, reads DAMVIQNPRYQVTQFGKPVTLSCSQTLNHNVMYWYQQKSSQAPKLLFHYYDKDFNNEADTPDNFQSRRPNTSFCFLDIRSPGLGDTAMYLCATSRGGLASSYEQYFGPGTRLTVT.

The chain carries TRBV19 and TRBJ1-2; D possibly corresponds to TRBD1 (6 bases). Trimming removed 6 bases at V and 4 bases at J, with 15 bases between. The CDR3 consists of 14 residues. Germline CDR1 reads LNHDA; CDR2 reads SQIVND (reference sequence). This CDR3 is CASRLGQTRYGYTF. Here the CDR3 DNA reads TGTGCCAGTAGACTTGGACAGACCCGCTATGGCTACACCTTC.

This chain connects TRBV5-6 to TRBJ1-5; D not certain. V was cut by 1 base and J by 1 base, with 9 bases left in between. The CDR3 has 15 amino acids. Germline V gene sequence: CDR1 SGHDT, CDR2 YYEEEE. The CDR3 DNA reads as TGTGCCAGCAGCTTGAAAGCAACGAGCAATCAGCCCCAGCATTTT. Translating it yields CASSLKATSNQPQHF.

Concerning this clone: Other DNA sequences of this sample code for an identical CDR3. This chain joins TRBV2 and TRBJ1-5; the D gene is possibly TRBD1 (6 bases). In germline, CDR1 is SNHLY, CDR2 FYNNEI. The CDR3 totals 14 residues. Trimming took off 0 bases at V and 5 bases at J, with 8 bases between the two ends. As DNA, the CDR3 is TGTGCCAGCAGTGAAGCGGGGGGGCATCAGCCCCAGCATTTT. Protein sequence: CASSEAGGHQPQHF.

The chain links TRBV10-3 to TRBJ1-2; a possible D gene is TRBD1 (6 bases). The ends were cut back, 4 bases at V and 2 bases at J, with 8 bases in the middle. Germline V lookup: CDR1 ENHRY, CDR2 SYGVKD. This CDR3 is built from 13 residues. The CDR3 DNA is TGTGCCATCAGTGGAGACAGGAACTATGGCTACACCTTC. This translates into CAISGDRNYGYTF.

V usage is TRBV11-2 and J usage is TRBJ2-3; D is perhaps TRBD1 or TRBD2 (5 bases each). CDR1 is SGHAT, CDR2 FQNNGV, per germline. V was cut by 3 bases and J by 3 bases, with 19 bases left in between. The length of the CDR3 is 17 residues. The CDR3 sequence: CASSLSLPGSGTDTQYF. The DNA for the CDR3 is TGTGCCAGCAGCTTGTCCTTGCCGGGGTCAGGGACAGATACGCAGTATTTT.

The rearrangement joins TRBV7-2 to TRBJ1-1; maybe TRBD1 (5 bases). CDR3 length: 14 residues. Trimming shortened V by 1 base and J by 6 bases, and 12 bases separated the two germline ends. Germline V lookup: CDR1 SGHTA, CDR2 FQGNSA. DNA of the CDR3: TGTGCCAGCAGCTTAGGGGGGGAGACGGCTGAAGCTTTCTTT. Translating gives CASSLGGETAEAFF.

The chain couples TRBV13 to TRBJ1-4; D gene ambiguous. Per germline, CDR1 PRHDT and CDR2 FYEKMQ (reference sequence). The CDR3 runs 16 residues. Trimming cost V 5 bases and J 1 base, with 14 bases left between them. The CDR3 sequence is CASSTRPAGTNEKLFF. The CDR3 nucleotides are TGTGCCAGCAGCACCCGACCGGCGGGAACTAATGAAAAACTGTTTTTT.

V is TRBV11-1 and J is TRBJ2-7; possibly TRBD2 for D (7 bases). There are 15 residues in the CDR3. CDR1 and CDR2 from the germline V gene are SGHAT and FQDESV (reference sequence). The V end lost 6 bases, the J end lost 2 bases, and 17 bases lay between the germline ends. CDR3 DNA: TGTGCCAGCAGTCAACAAGGAGGGGGGGCCTACGAGCAGTACTTC. Translated, it gives CASSQQGGGAYEQYF.

Concerning this clone: The same CDR3 is also encoded by other DNA sequences in this sample. CDR3 loop: CASSIGSSYNSPLHF. CDR3 in DNA: TGTGCCAGTAGTATCGGCAGCTCCTATAATTCACCCCTCCACTTT. V and J are TRBV19 and TRBJ1-6; D unclear. Germline V gene lookup returns CDR1 LNHDA and CDR2 SQIVND (reference sequence). This CDR3 spans 15 amino acids. V lost 3 bases and J 0 bases, leaving 6 bases between the germline ends.